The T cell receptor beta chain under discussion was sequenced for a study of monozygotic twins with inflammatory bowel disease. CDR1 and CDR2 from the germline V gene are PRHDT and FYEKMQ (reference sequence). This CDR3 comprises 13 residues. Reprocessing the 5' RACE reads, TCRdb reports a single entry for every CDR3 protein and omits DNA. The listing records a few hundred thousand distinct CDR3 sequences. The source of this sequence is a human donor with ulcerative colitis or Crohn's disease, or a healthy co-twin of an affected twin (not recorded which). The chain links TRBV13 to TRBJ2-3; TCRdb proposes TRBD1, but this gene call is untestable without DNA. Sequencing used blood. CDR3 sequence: CASSLAPGSTQYF.